The 10 T cell receptor beta chains below all came from one sample that was sequenced in a study of blood T cells in healthy people across ages. PCR was performed a second time for about 7 to 12 cycles using a sample-barcoded 5' primer and a J-beta primer mix. Each CDR3 protein gets one entry after TCRdb re-called the 5' RACE reads with MiXCR. Here the sample spans some 760,000 distinct CDR3 sequences, 25% being singletons. Another study also made use of these data, one on T cells of mothers and their children.

Sequenced sample: blood. These receptors all come from a boy aged 5 to 17 in good health.

The rearrangement joins TRBV3-1 to TRBJ1-5, with D unclear. V was cut by 1 base and J by 4 bases, with 8 bases left in between. The CDR3 extends over 14 amino acids. Germline assignment: CDR1 LGHDT and CDR2 YNNKEL (reference sequence). CDR3 in amino acids: CASSQASRNQPQHF. For the CDR3, the DNA is TGTGCCAGCAGCCAAGCCTCGAGAAATCAGCCCCAGCATTTT.

The chain joins TRBV29-1 to TRBJ1-2, with D possibly TRBD1 on 6 matching bases. Trimming removed 5 bases from V and 3 bases from J, with 16 bases in between. The CDR3 runs to 14 residues. The germline V gene encodes CDR1 SQVTM and CDR2 ANQGSEA. CDR3 amino acids: CSVPNRGADYGYTF. CDR3 coding DNA: TGCAGCGTTCCAAATAGGGGGGCCGACTATGGCTACACCTTC.

The chain uses TRBV20-1 and TRBJ2-1, with 11 bases matching TRBD2. Unmatched junction bases numbered 3, after V lost 2 bases and J lost 3 bases. The CDR3 runs 15 residues. The germline CDR1 and CDR2 sequences are DFQATT and SNEGSKA (reference sequence). Here the CDR3 reads CSARNSGGGYNEQFF. The CDR3 nucleotides are TGCAGTGCTAGAAATAGCGGGGGGGGCTACAATGAGCAGTTCTTC.

This clonotype was observed a handful of times. The rearrangement uses TRBV12-3 or TRBV12-4 and TRBJ1-6; D is undetermined. The V end lost 4 bases, the J end lost 10 bases, and 5 bases lay between the germline ends. The CDR3 consists of 11 residues. The CDR3 here is CASSYGSPLHF. The CDR3 DNA sequence: TGTGCCAGCAGTTACGGGTCACCCCTCCACTTT.

This clonotype was seen many times. This chain links TRBV7-9 with TRBJ1-4; a possible D gene is TRBD1 (5 bases). The CDR3 totals 16 residues. V was trimmed by 1 base and J by 7 bases, leaving 16 bases between them. Germline CDR1 SEHNR, CDR2 FQNEAQ (reference sequence). Here the CDR3 reads CASSLGPTGVLEKLFF. The CDR3 bases are TGTGCCAGCAGCTTAGGACCTACAGGTGTCCTTGAAAAACTGTTTTTT.

The chain joins TRBV4-3 to TRBJ2-5; TRBD2 is a possible D gene (6 bases). The J call may be in error: the DNA end matches TRBJ2-7 better. The CDR3 is 15 residues long. Germline V gene data show CDR1 as LGHNA and CDR2 as YSLEER. Written as DNA, the CDR3 is TGCGCCAGCAGCCAACTGGTTGGGGGGTCCTACGAGCAGTACTTC. Translated, it gives CASSQLVGGSYEQYF.

The chain carries TRBV24-1 and TRBJ2-7; D perhaps matches TRBD1 (6 bases). The CDR3 length is 12 residues. CDR1 and CDR2 (germline): KGHDR, SFDVKD. Trimming pared 4 bases from V and 8 bases from J, leaving 11 bases between. The chain's CDR3 is CATSDTQGKQYF. Written as DNA, the CDR3 is TGTGCCACCAGTGACACACAGGGAAAGCAGTACTTC.

The table lists this clonotype with many counts. The V call is TRBV2, the J call TRBJ2-1, with 9 bases fitting TRBD2. V shed 5 bases, J shed 7 bases, and the junction held 12 bases outside the gene matches. The CDR3 has 16 residues. Germline CDR1 is SNHLY and CDR2 is FYNNEI. CDR3 nucleotides: TGTGCCAGCAGTCCAGAGGCTAGCGGGACTTATAATGAGCAGTTCTTC. Protein sequence: CASSPEASGTYNEQFF.

The chain links TRBV5-1 to TRBJ1-1, with 11 bases fitting TRBD1. The V and J ends lost 4 bases and 0 bases, in that order; junction bases with no gene match: 8. Per germline, CDR1 SGHRS and CDR2 YFSETQ. The CDR3 extends over 17 amino acids. The CDR3 loop reads CASSRAGTGGMNTEAFF. CDR3 nucleotide sequence: TGCGCCAGCAGCCGGGCCGGGACAGGGGGAATGAACACTGAAGCTTTCTTT.

This clonotype was counted between two and nine times. The chain recombines TRBV20-1 with TRBJ2-7; D is undetermined. CDR3 size: 10 residues. V lost 0 bases and J lost 9, with 6 bases in between. Germline V CDR1 and CDR2: DFQATT, SNEGSKA (reference sequence). This CDR3 reads CSARDLRQYF. In nucleotides, the CDR3 is TGCAGTGCTAGAGACCTTCGGCAGTACTTC.